Listed here are 32 T cell receptor beta chains from one sample, sequenced in a study of blood T cells in healthy people across ages. A second 7 to 11 cycle PCR used barcoded and J-beta primers. Each CDR3 protein is one row after TCRdb ran MiXCR on the 5' RACE reads. Of 790,000 or so distinct CDR3 sequences listed, just over 55% are singletons. The specimen was blood. The receptors shown here come from a man aged 35-49 years in good health.

V is TRBV4-1 and J is TRBJ2-5; tentatively, D is TRBD2 (5 bases). Germline CDR1 MGHRA, CDR2 YSYEKL. Between the trimmed V and J ends, which lost 0 bases and 3 bases, there was a span of 8 bases. This CDR3 has 14 residues. The DNA for the CDR3 is TGCGCCAGCAGCCAAGAGGCCGGGGAAGAGACCCAGTACTTC. This codes for CASSQEAGEETQYF.

The V call is TRBV7-9, the J call TRBJ1-4; unclear D gene. V lost 0 bases, J lost 3 bases, and 11 bases lay in between. This CDR3 is built from 16 residues. Per the germline V gene, CDR1 is SEHNR and CDR2 is FQNEAQ (reference sequence). The CDR3 reads CASSLALGIANEKLFF. As DNA, the CDR3 is TGTGCCAGCAGCTTAGCGCTAGGGATCGCTAATGAAAAACTGTTTTTT.

As to this clonotype: One junction end does not reproduce the germline sequence, and a read error may be involved. J is TRBJ1-6 and V is TRBV6-1; TRBD1 agrees at 9 bases. This CDR3 has 15 amino acids. Germline CDR1 reads MNHNS; CDR2 reads SASEGT. The CDR3 loop reads CASSETRQGDSPLHF. The CDR3 DNA sequence: TGTGCCAGCAGTGAGACGCGACAGGGGGATTCGCCCCTCCACTTT.

The chain employs TRBV6-6 and TRBJ2-3; 9 bases map to TRBD1. The V gene end was trimmed by 6 bases and the J gene end by 7 bases; junction bases not matched to a gene: 8. This CDR3 region has 14 residues. The germline V gene encodes CDR1 MNHNY and CDR2 SVGAGI (reference sequence). The CDR3: CASSPGQGGNTQYF. CDR3 bases: TGTGCCAGCAGCCCGGGACAGGGTGGAAATACGCAGTATTTT.

The V call is TRBV12-3 or TRBV12-4, the J call TRBJ2-5; maybe TRBD2 (6 bases). The J call could be wrong; TRBJ2-7 is a better fit for the DNA end. This CDR3 spans 15 amino acids. The CDR3 loop is CASLSGRRSFYEQYF. DNA of the CDR3: TGTGCCAGCCTTTCGGGGAGGCGATCTTTTTACGAGCAGTACTTC.

J is TRBJ2-4 and V is TRBV28; D is undetermined. The DNA end is more similar to TRBJ2-7, so the J call may be wrong. The germline gives CDR1 MDHEN, CDR2 SYDVKM. The CDR3 runs to 16 residues. As DNA, the CDR3 is TGTGCCAGCATAGCCTCTGGGCAGTCCGGTGCCTACGAGCAGTACTTC. Protein product: CASIASGQSGAYEQYF.

This rearrangement joins TRBV5-1 to TRBJ2-1; 8 nucleotides match TRBD1. The germline V gene has CDR1 SGHRS and CDR2 YFSETQ. V lost 0 bases to trimming and J lost 6 bases; unmatched junction nucleotides: 2. The CDR3 length is 14 residues. This CDR3 is CASSLGDRPNEQFF. CDR3 sequence (DNA): TGCGCCAGCAGCTTGGGGGACAGGCCCAATGAGCAGTTCTTC. Drawing the rest from reference TRBV5-1 and TRBJ2-1, the complete variable domain is KAGVTQTPRYLIKTRGQQVTLSCSPISGHRSVSWYQQTPGQGLQFLFEYFSETQRNKGNFPGRFSGRQFSNSRSEMNVSTLELGDSALYLCASSLGDRPNEQFFGPGTRLTVL.

The chain joins TRBV12-5 to TRBJ1-5; the D gene is possibly TRBD1 (6 bases). The germline V gene has CDR1 LGHNT and CDR2 FRNRAP. V shed 6 bases and J shed 6 bases, with 15 bases lying between them. This CDR3 contains 14 residues. The CDR3 bases are TGTGCTAGTGGCCAAACAGGGCAGGGTCAGCCCCAGCATTTT. Residues: CASGQTGQGQPQHF.

V gene TRBV19 combines with J gene TRBJ2-7; 8 bases agree with TRBD1. J lost 7 bases, V lost 10 bases, and 18 bases had no gene match. The CDR3 length is 15 residues. Germline values: CDR1 LNHDA, CDR2 SQIVND (reference sequence). CDR3 coding DNA: TGTGCCACGATAAGACAGGGGAGCTCCTACAATGAGCAGTACTTC. It codes for CATIRQGSSYNEQYF.

The V gene is TRBV11-2, the J gene TRBJ1-1; no reliable D call. The CDR3 is 14 amino acids. Germline values: CDR1 SGHAT, CDR2 FQNNGV. Between the trimmed V and J ends, which lost 3 bases and 0 bases, there was a span of 8 bases. The CDR3 loop reads CASSFPQVNTEAFF. The CDR3 coding sequence is TGTGCCAGCAGCTTTCCCCAGGTGAACACTGAAGCTTTCTTT.

The chain uses TRBV11-2 and TRBJ2-3, with D unclear. With 0 bases removed from V and 0 bases from J, the gap between germline ends came to 10 bases. Germline V gene data show CDR1 as SGHAT and CDR2 as FQNNGV. This CDR3 has 16 amino acids. CDR3 amino acids: CASSLEAVTSTDTQYF. Written as DNA, the CDR3 is TGTGCCAGCAGCTTAGAGGCGGTGACTAGCACAGATACGCAGTATTTT.

V usage is TRBV9 and J usage is TRBJ2-3; 9 bases match TRBD2. There are 14 residues in the CDR3. Per the germline V gene, CDR1 is SGDLS and CDR2 is YYNGEE. The trim removed 4 bases at V and 3 bases at J, leaving 3 bases unmatched. CDR3 region: CASSWAGGTDTQYF. Written as DNA, the CDR3 is TGTGCCAGCAGCTGGGCGGGAGGGACAGATACGCAGTATTTT.

This clonotype was found once. The chain links TRBV7-6 to TRBJ2-5; 10 bases agree with TRBD1. The J segment lost 3 bases and the V segment lost 5 bases, leaving 3 bases of the junction unmatched. CDR3 length equals 14 residues. CDR1 is SGHVS and CDR2 is FNYEAQ in the germline V gene. Here the CDR3 DNA reads TGTGCCAGCAGCCCGGACAGGGGGGAAGAGACCCAGTACTTC. Translating gives CASSPDRGEETQYF.

In its sample, this clonotype was seen a few times. The rearrangement links TRBV20-1 to TRBJ2-7, with 8 bases fitting TRBD2. The CDR3 is made up of 14 amino acids. V shed 7 bases, J shed 3 bases, and the junction held 11 bases outside the gene matches. Germline CDR1 DFQATT, CDR2 SNEGSKA (reference sequence). The CDR3 nucleotides are TGCAGTGTTAATACGGGGACTAGTCTCTACGAGCAGTACTTC. This translates into CSVNTGTSLYEQYF.

This chain uses TRBV5-1 with TRBJ2-5; D uncertain. Germline CDR1 SGHRS, CDR2 YFSETQ. V was shortened by 10 bases and J by 5 bases, with 21 bases between the two germline ends. The CDR3 loop spans 14 amino acids. Here the CDR3 DNA reads TGCGCCGGATCTACGGAGTATCCGGGTGAGACCCAGTACTTC. It yields the protein CAGSTEYPGETQYF.

This clonotype was counted a single time. This chain joins TRBV5-8 and TRBJ2-1, with 14 bases lining up with TRBD2. This CDR3 is 16 amino acids long. The J segment lost 8 bases and the V segment lost 2 bases, leaving 6 bases of the junction unmatched. Germline CDR1 and CDR2: SGHTS and YDEGEE. The CDR3 DNA reads TGTGCCAGCAGCTTTGGGACTAGCGGGAGTTTCGATGAGCAGTTCTTC. Its protein is CASSFGTSGSFDEQFF.

On this clonotype itself: This could be a read error, since a much larger clone is one nucleotide away. The chain uses TRBV15 and TRBJ2-7; 9 nucleotides align to TRBD1. V shed 0 bases and J 0 bases; nucleotides not matched to a gene: 9. The CDR3 is 18 amino acids. Germline values: CDR1 LNHNV, CDR2 YYDKDF (reference sequence). The CDR3: CATSRDLHDRGSSYEQYV. CDR3 DNA: TGTGCCACCAGCAGAGATTTGCATGACAGGGGGAGCTCCTACGAGCAGTACGTC.

The chain recombines TRBV2 with TRBJ1-6; no clear D. Deletions cut 3 bases from V and 8 bases from J, with 5 bases between. The CDR3 totals 12 residues. CDR1 is SNHLY, CDR2 FYNNEI, per germline. CDR3 sequence reads: CASSDAYSPLHF. CDR3 DNA: TGTGCCAGCAGTGACGCGTATTCACCCCTCCACTTT.

This chain uses TRBV20-1 with TRBJ2-5; D remains unclear. CDR1 DFQATT and CDR2 SNEGSKA come from the germline V gene (reference sequence). Trimming shortened V by 2 bases and J by 3 bases, and 13 bases separated the two germline ends. The CDR3 covers 14 residues. For the CDR3, the DNA is TGCAGTGCTAGACGGACCCCTTCCGAAGAGACCCAGTACTTC. Translated, it gives CSARRTPSEETQYF.

This clonotype was found a few times. V gene TRBV3-1 combines with J gene TRBJ2-7, with TRBD2 matching 10 bases. V lost 8 bases, J lost 3 bases, and 7 bases stayed unmatched. CDR3 length equals 14 residues. CDR1 LGHDT and CDR2 YNNKEL come from the germline V gene (reference sequence). In DNA, the CDR3 is TGTGCCAGCGGACAAGCGGGAGGGATCTACGAGCAGTACTTC. This encodes CASGQAGGIYEQYF.

The chain combines TRBV3-1 with TRBJ2-1, with 13 bases aligning to TRBD2. CDR1 LGHDT and CDR2 YNNKEL come from the germline V gene (reference sequence). The CDR3 totals 17 residues. After removal of 0 bases from V and 8 bases from J, the junction contained 7 bases not matched to a gene. The CDR3 loop is CASSQDSGLAGDDEQFF. The CDR3 region has the DNA TGTGCCAGCAGCCAAGATTCTGGACTAGCGGGAGACGATGAGCAGTTCTTC.

V gene TRBV13 combines with J gene TRBJ2-3, with TRBD2 matching 11 bases. Germline loops: CDR1 PRHDT, CDR2 FYEKMQ (reference sequence). The CDR3 has 15 residues. V lost 5 bases, J lost 2 bases, and 3 bases stayed unmatched. CDR3 nucleotide sequence: TGTGCCAGCAGCCGTAGCGGGGGGGACACAGATACGCAGTATTTT. Amino acids: CASSRSGGDTDTQYF.

This sequence joins TRBV6-5 and TRBJ2-7; D remains unclear. The V end lost 11 bases, the J end lost 5 bases, and 19 bases lay between the germline ends. The CDR3 covers 13 residues. Germline-derived CDR1 and CDR2 are MNHEY and SVGAGI. CDR3 residues: CAGIYSVRDEQYF. The CDR3 DNA reads as TGTGCCGGCATTTACTCGGTACGGGACGAGCAGTACTTC.

Points on this clonotype: At one of its ends the junction is not consistent with the germline gene, which may arise from a read error. The rearrangement uses TRBV7-2 and TRBJ2-5; the D gene could be TRBD1 or TRBD2 (6 bases each). Germline values: CDR1 SGHTA, CDR2 FQGNSA. The CDR3 covers 14 residues. This CDR3 is CASSSMGGQETRYF. CDR3 coding DNA: TGTGCCAGCAGCTCGATGGGGGGACAAGAGACCCGGTACTTC.

The rearrangement uses TRBV29-1 and TRBJ2-3, with no clear D. The CDR3 sequence is 14 residues long. Germline assignment: CDR1 SQVTM and CDR2 ANQGSEA. Trimming took 2 bases from V and 2 from J, leaving 11 bases between them. The CDR3 DNA reads TGCAGCGTTGAAAGAGACACTTACACAGATACGCAGTATTTT. Translating it yields CSVERDTYTDTQYF.

This chain connects TRBV11-2 to TRBJ1-1; D ambiguous. V was pared by 4 bases and J by 0 bases, with 18 bases between. The CDR3 is made up of 17 amino acids. Germline V gives CDR1 SGHAT, CDR2 FQNNGV. CDR3: CASSSIISAGMNTEAFF. As DNA, the CDR3 is TGTGCCAGCAGCTCCATCATTTCGGCGGGGATGAACACTGAAGCTTTCTTT. Complete variable domain (other parts from reference TRBV11-2 and TRBJ1-1): EAGVAQSPRYKIIEKRQSVAFWCNPISGHATLYWYQQILGQGPKLLIQFQNNGVVDDSQLPKDRFSAERLKGVDSTLKIQPAKLEDSAVYLCASSSIISAGMNTEAFFGQGTRLTVV.

The chain joins TRBV10-3 to TRBJ2-6; D may be TRBD1 (6 bases). Trimming shortened V by 2 bases and J by 2 bases, and 19 bases separated the two germline ends. CDR1 and CDR2 (germline): ENHRY, SYGVKD. This CDR3 is built from 19 residues. The CDR3 DNA is TGTGCCATCAGTGAGGTCGGTGGCAGGGGCTCCCCTGGGGCCAACGTCCTGACTTTC. Translating it yields CAISEVGGRGSPGANVLTF.

The chain combines TRBV9 with TRBJ2-4; D uncertain. The J call is uncertain, as TRBJ2-7 better fits the DNA end. From germline, CDR1 is SGDLS and CDR2 YYNGEE. CDR3 length equals 13 residues. CDR3 DNA: TGTGCCAGCAGCGTAGCTGACACCTACGAGCAGTACTTC. Translation gives CASSVADTYEQYF.

The CDR3 protein is CASSDDFNSPLHF. CDR3 bases: TGTGCCAGCAGTGATGACTTTAATTCACCCCTCCACTTT. The genes are TRBV2 and TRBJ1-6; D unresolved. V lost 3 bases to trimming and J lost 6 bases, with 6 bases between them. Germline CDR1 is SNHLY and CDR2 is FYNNEI. This CDR3 has 13 amino acids. The entire variable domain, with the rest obtained from reference TRBV2 and TRBJ1-6, is as follows: EPEVTQTPSHQVTQMGQEVILRCVPISNHLYFYWYRQILGQKVEFLVSFYNNEISEKSEIFDDQFSVERPDGSNFTLKIRSTKLEDSAMYFCASSDDFNSPLHFGNGTRLTVT.

To note about this clonotype: Mismatch with germline at one junction end may stem from a read error. The genes are TRBV6-2 or TRBV6-3 and TRBJ1-2; the D gene is possibly TRBD1 (5 bases). CDR1 and CDR2 (germline): MNHEY, SVGEGT. CDR3 length equals 14 residues. This CDR3 reads CANSPGVAYNGYTF. CDR3 coding DNA: TGTGCCAACAGTCCGGGGGTCGCTTATAATGGCTACACCTTC.

This clonotype was observed a few times. This chain uses TRBV13 with TRBJ2-6; D is uncertain. Trimming removed 0 bases at V and 10 bases at J, with 13 bases between. The CDR3 loop spans 15 amino acids. CDR1 is PRHDT, CDR2 FYEKMQ, per germline (reference sequence). CDR3 in DNA: TGTGCCAGCAGCTTAGGCCAAGGTGGACCTAACGTCCTGACTTTC. Residues: CASSLGQGGPNVLTF.

The gene calls are TRBV7-9 and TRBJ2-7, with D hard to call. Germline V gene sequence: CDR1 SEHNR, CDR2 FQNEAQ (reference sequence). This CDR3 has 13 amino acids. Between the trimmed V and J ends, which lost 5 bases and 4 bases, there was a span of 12 bases. CDR3 coding DNA: TGTGCCAGCAGCCCGAAGGGCGCTTACGAGCAGTACTTC. Encoded protein: CASSPKGAYEQYF.